This TCR beta chain was sequenced during a study of somatic mutations in cytotoxic T cells in rheumatoid arthritis. This clone was seen just once. What it recognizes is unknown. The data were produced by immunoSEQ multiplex PCR, yet TCRdb's version contains in-frame clones alone and is incomplete. Of tens of thousands of clones in the sample, more than 70% were seen once. Study results and caveats: For patients with rheumatoid arthritis, CD8+ clonality went up with age, while healthy controls showed no such change. There were 8 of 65 patients in whom the largest CD8+ clone exceeded 20% of CD8+ cells. Rheumatoid arthritis patients and age-matched healthy controls showed no significant difference in CD8+ T-cell clonality.

The CDR3 is 15 residues long. V gave up 2 bases and J gave up 4 bases; unmatched junction bases: 4. In germline, CDR1 is SGDLS, CDR2 YYNGEE. Sequences were obtained from CD8+ T cells sorted from blood. This rearrangement joins TRBV9 to TRBJ2-2; 8 bases are a match to TRBD2. The clonotype was recovered from a woman between 45 and 65 years old in good health. CDR3 nucleotide sequence: TGTGCCAGCAGCGTCAGCGGGGGCCCCACCGGGGAGCTGTTTTTT. Its translation is CASSVSGGPTGELFF. Together with reference TRBV9 and TRBJ2-2, the CDR3 gives the full variable domain: DSGVTQTPKHLITATGQRVTLRCSPRSGDLSVYWYQQSLDQGLQFLIQYYNGEERAKGNILERFSAQQFPDLHSELNLSSLELGDSALYFCASSVSGGPTGELFFGEGSRLTVL.